The present entry profiles one T cell receptor (beta chain) with its context. Its binding antigen is unknown. Qualities for individual bases were not recorded, and no much larger clone is one base off. The CDR3 runs 15 residues from the cysteine to the phenylalanine. The entry retains the CDR3 DNA only, 45 bases that are in frame from base 1. CDR1 and CDR2 are read off the germline V gene as SGDLS and YYNGEE. V was cut back by 0 bases and J by 1 base, leaving a gap of 9 bases between them. RNA was extracted using the RNeasy kit, and about 0.45 to 1 ug of the RNA was reverse transcribed with random hexamers. TCR beta CDR3 regions were amplified with the immunoSEQ multiplex PCR assay covering 54 Vbeta and 13 Jbeta segments. PCR amplification bias was corrected using a synthetic template baseline for primer optimization and computational correction. The paper's processing steps were these. Reads were assigned to V, D and J genes according to IMGT and analyzed in immunoSEQ Analyzer, with only productive sequences retained. To calculate clonality, Shannon entropy was normalized by log2 of the number of productive unique sequences and then subtracted from one. For each patient and control, public and private clones were evaluated within the 100 most prevalent clones. Susac-specific clones were defined as absent from healthy and MS cohorts, 1052 published viral clones and other ImmuneACCESS disease sequences. TCRdb reprocessed the public reads (quality trimming at Q25 with fastp, clone calling with MiXCR) and kept in-frame beta chains. Rows are unified per CDR3 protein, each entry keeping the most common DNA and genes. These V and J calls rely on TCRdb rather than the paper's analysis. The sample has 77,000 or so distinct CDR3 sequences on record, approximately 94% of them singletons. The ten largest clones represent about 0.54% of the sample.

The source of the sample is a study of CD8 T cells in Susac syndrome (dated by TCRdb to between 2017 and 2020). General notes on the study: Among the Susac syndrome patients who were sequenced, clinically active disease was present in six and clinical remission was observed in under ten. Whether CD8+ T cell activation and differentiation in Susac syndrome was antigen driven was tested using repertoire sequencing. Susac syndrome patients were therapy-naive, on corticosteroids (some also receiving IVIg), or on IVIg alone at blood withdrawal.

Peripheral blood CD8+ and CD4+ T cells from healthy donors, Susac syndrome patients and multiple sclerosis patients were profiled using high-throughput TCR beta sequencing. Susac syndrome patients met recently defined diagnostic criteria for definite or probable disease. CD8+ TEMRA cells were enriched by FACS, while bulk CD8+ and CD4+ T cells were purified by magnetic negative isolation. Blood was collected in EDTA tubes and processed within 24 hours, with PBMCs isolated through density gradient centrifugation. PBMCs destined for TCR sequencing were cryopreserved in liquid nitrogen and later thawed in a 37 °C water bath. A purity of at least 90% was achieved for sorted or isolated CD4+, CD8+ and CD8+ TEMRA cells. Points the paper makes about the study in general: The number of individuals in the TCR sequencing and HLA analysis was recognized as being relatively small. In patients with Susac syndrome, the CD4+ T cell repertoire showed no detectable clonal expansion.

The V and J genes are TRBV9 and TRBJ2-3; the D gene cannot be named for sure. The sample was CD4+ T cells from PBMCs. The sequence derives from a human donor with Susac syndrome. The DNA sequence is as follows: TGTGCCAGCAGCGTAGTTTTGCCTGGCACAGATACGCAGTATTTT. The resulting protein is CASSVVLPGTDTQYF.